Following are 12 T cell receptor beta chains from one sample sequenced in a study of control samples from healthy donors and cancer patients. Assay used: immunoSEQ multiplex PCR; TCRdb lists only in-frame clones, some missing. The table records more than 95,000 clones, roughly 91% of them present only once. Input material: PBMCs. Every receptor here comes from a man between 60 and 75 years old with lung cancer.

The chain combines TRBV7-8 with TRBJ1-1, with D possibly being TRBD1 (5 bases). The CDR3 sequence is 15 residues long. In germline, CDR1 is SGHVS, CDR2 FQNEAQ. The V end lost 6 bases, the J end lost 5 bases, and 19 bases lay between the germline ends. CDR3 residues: CASSFIQAQGTEAFF. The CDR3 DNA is TGTGCCAGCAGTTTTATACAGGCCCAAGGTACTGAAGCTTTCTTT.

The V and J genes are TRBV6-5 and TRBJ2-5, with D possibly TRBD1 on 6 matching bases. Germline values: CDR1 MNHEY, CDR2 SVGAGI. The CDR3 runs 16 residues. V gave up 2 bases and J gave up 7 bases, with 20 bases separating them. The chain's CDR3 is CASSYQGGPLVGTQYF. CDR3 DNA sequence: TGTGCCAGCAGTTACCAAGGGGGTCCCCTTGTTGGGACCCAGTACTTC.

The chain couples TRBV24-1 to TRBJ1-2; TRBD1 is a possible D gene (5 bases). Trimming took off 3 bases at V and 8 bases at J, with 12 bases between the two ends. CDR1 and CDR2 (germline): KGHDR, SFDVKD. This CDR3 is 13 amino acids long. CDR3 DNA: TGTGCCACCAGTGATAAAGTAACAGGCGGCTACACCTTC. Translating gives CATSDKVTGGYTF.

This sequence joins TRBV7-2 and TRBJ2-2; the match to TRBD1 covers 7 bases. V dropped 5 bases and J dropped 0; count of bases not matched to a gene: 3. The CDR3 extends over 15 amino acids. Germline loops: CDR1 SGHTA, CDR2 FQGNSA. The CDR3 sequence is CASSRGQANTGELFF. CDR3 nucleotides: TGTGCCAGCAGCCGCGGACAGGCGAACACCGGGGAGCTGTTTTTT.

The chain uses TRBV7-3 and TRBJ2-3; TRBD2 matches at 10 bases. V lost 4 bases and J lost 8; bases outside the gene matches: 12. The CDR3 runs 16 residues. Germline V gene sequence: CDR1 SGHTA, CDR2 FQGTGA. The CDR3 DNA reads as TGTGCCAGCAGCTCCGCGGCTAGCGGGGGCCTTAGTACGCAGTATTTT. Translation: CASSSAASGGLSTQYF.

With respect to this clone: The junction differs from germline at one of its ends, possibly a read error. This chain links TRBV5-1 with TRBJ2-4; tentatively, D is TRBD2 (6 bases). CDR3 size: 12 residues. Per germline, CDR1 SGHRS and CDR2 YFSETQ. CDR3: CASSLEGNIQYF. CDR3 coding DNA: TGCGCCAGCAGTTTGGAGGGAAACATTCAGTACTTC.

The CDR3 protein is CASSSGGLTNEKLFF. In DNA, the CDR3 is TGTGCCAGCAGCTCAGGAGGGTTAACTAATGAAAAACTGTTTTTT. V is TRBV3-1 (or the pseudogene TRBV3-2) and J is TRBJ1-4, with D uncertain. The length of the CDR3 is 15 residues. Germline V gene lookup returns CDR1 LGHDT and CDR2 YNNKEL (reference sequence). Between the trimmed V and J ends, which lost 5 bases and 1 base, there was a span of 11 bases.

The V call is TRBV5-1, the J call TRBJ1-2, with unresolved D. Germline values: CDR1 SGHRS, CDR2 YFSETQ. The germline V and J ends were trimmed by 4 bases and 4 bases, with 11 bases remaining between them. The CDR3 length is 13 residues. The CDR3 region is CASSLAGIYGYTF. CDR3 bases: TGCGCCAGCAGCCTAGCAGGAATCTATGGCTACACCTTC.

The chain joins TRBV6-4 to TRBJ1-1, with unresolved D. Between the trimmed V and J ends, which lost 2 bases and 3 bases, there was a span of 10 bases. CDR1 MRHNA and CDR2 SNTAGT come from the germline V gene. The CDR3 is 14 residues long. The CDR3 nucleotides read TGTGCCAGCAGTGACGAGATATGGGACACTGAAGCTTTCTTT. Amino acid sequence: CASSDEIWDTEAFF.

The DNA for the CDR3 is TGTGCCAGCAGGACAGATAGCAATCAGCCCCAGCATTTT. It is translated as CASRTDSNQPQHF. V usage is TRBV6-5 and J usage is TRBJ1-5; a weak D match, TRBD1 (5 bases). Germline values: CDR1 MNHEY, CDR2 SVGAGI. V dropped 6 bases and J dropped 0 bases, with 6 bases sitting between them. This CDR3 spans 13 amino acids.

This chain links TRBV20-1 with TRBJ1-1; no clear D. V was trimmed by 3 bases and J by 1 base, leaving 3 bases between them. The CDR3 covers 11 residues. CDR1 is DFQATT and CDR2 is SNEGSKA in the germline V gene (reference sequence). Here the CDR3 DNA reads TGCAGTGCTAGGGAGAACACTGAAGCTTTCTTT. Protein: CSARENTEAFF.

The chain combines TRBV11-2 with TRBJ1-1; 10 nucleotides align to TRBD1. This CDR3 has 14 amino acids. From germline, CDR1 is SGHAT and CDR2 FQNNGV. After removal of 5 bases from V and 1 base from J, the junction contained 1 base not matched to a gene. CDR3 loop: CASSRDRGNTEAFF. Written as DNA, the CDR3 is TGTGCCAGCAGCCGGGACAGGGGGAACACTGAAGCTTTCTTT. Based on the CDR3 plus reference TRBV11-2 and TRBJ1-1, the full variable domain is EAGVAQSPRYKIIEKRQSVAFWCNPISGHATLYWYQQILGQGPKLLIQFQNNGVVDDSQLPKDRFSAERLKGVDSTLKIQPAKLEDSAVYLCASSRDRGNTEAFFGQGTRLTVV.